Following are 25 T cell receptor beta chains from one sample sequenced in a study of response to subunit inactivated influenza vaccine (dated by TCRdb to 2017 to 2018). The method was RT-PCR. The sample was run on an Illumina HiSeq 2500. In TCRdb, the public reads were trimmed at Q25 with fastp and aligned with MiXCR, with productive beta chains retained. Rows matching on CDR3 protein sequence are summarized as one entry with the most common DNA and genes. The sample profile shows fewer than 700,000 distinct CDR3 sequences; roughly 13% of them were found once. The biggest ten clones account for over 10% of the sample. What this sample's time point label stands for: approximately 47 days after influenza vaccine administration. The specimen comprised PBMCs from blood, sampled roughly 48 days after vaccination. The receptors were sampled from a man in his fifties who received an inactivated influenza vaccine. Donor details come from another sample of the same person, matched by shared clones.

In its sample, this clonotype was seen a few times. The chain has TRBV6-1 and TRBJ2-2; TRBD1 might be the D (6 bases). V shed 6 bases and J shed 5 bases, with 16 bases lying between them. Germline loops: CDR1 MNHNS, CDR2 SASEGT. The CDR3 loop spans 15 amino acids. Written as DNA, the CDR3 is TGTGCCAGCAGCCTCCACCCCACAGGGACCGGGGAGCTGTTTTTT. Translation gives CASSLHPTGTGELFF.

The rearrangement joins TRBV3-1 to TRBJ2-7; the D call may be TRBD1 or TRBD2 (5 bases each). Trimming left V 2 bases short and J 7 bases short, with 12 bases between. Germline-derived CDR1 and CDR2 are LGHDT and YNNKEL (reference sequence). The CDR3 has 13 amino acids. In nucleotides, the CDR3 is TGTGCCAGCAGCCAAACTCGGGGCATTGAGCAGTACTTC. It codes for CASSQTRGIEQYF.

The rearrangement links TRBV20-1 to TRBJ2-7, with D possibly matching TRBD2 (5 bases). V lost 3 bases and J lost 2, with 14 bases in between. From germline, CDR1 is DFQATT and CDR2 SNEGSKA (reference sequence). CDR3 length: 14 residues. Here the CDR3 reads CSASSVGLTYEQYF. CDR3 in DNA: TGCAGTGCTAGTTCCGTCGGACTCACCTACGAGCAGTACTTC.

This clonotype was seen only a few times. The chain carries TRBV5-1 and TRBJ2-7, with D perhaps matching TRBD1 or TRBD2 (5 bases each). The CDR3 covers 14 residues. Trimming removed 2 bases at V and 6 bases at J, with 15 bases between. Germline CDR1 reads SGHRS; CDR2 reads YFSETQ. In nucleotides, the CDR3 is TGCGCCAGCAGCTTTTCGGGACCCCCGCTCGAGCAGTACTTC. Its protein product is CASSFSGPPLEQYF.

The CDR3 DNA sequence: TGTGCCAGCAGTTACTCGAAGAAGAACGGGGAGCTGTTTTTT. Its translation is CASSYSKKNGELFF. The chain couples TRBV6-5 to TRBJ2-2; D not certain. The V end was cut by 0 bases, the J end by 7 bases, with 9 bases between. This CDR3 contains 14 residues. Per the germline V gene, CDR1 is MNHEY and CDR2 is SVGAGI.

The V call is TRBV7-8, the J call TRBJ2-3; TRBD2 might be the D (5 bases). V lost 5 bases to trimming and J lost 2 bases, with 17 bases between them. The CDR3 is 16 residues long. Germline assignment: CDR1 SGHVS and CDR2 FQNEAQ. CDR3 protein: CASSRAASRYTDTQYF. CDR3 nucleotides: TGTGCCAGCAGCCGAGCTGCTAGCAGGTACACAGATACGCAGTATTTT.

The CDR3 loop reads CAIGPRGLFYNEQFF. CDR3 DNA sequence: TGTGCCATCGGCCCCCGCGGTCTCTTCTACAATGAGCAGTTCTTC. This chain connects TRBV5-6 to TRBJ2-1, with D uncertain. The CDR3 runs to 15 residues. Germline CDR1 and CDR2: SGHDT and YYEEEE. V was trimmed by 9 bases and J by 3 bases, leaving 19 bases between them.

V gene TRBV6-5 combines with J gene TRBJ1-1, with D perhaps matching TRBD1 (6 bases). V was cut by 0 bases and J by 3 bases, with 20 bases left in between. Germline lookup yields CDR1 MNHEY and CDR2 SVGAGI. The CDR3 sequence is 18 residues long. Here the CDR3 reads CASSYSSVPGGPDTEAFF. The CDR3 DNA reads as TGTGCCAGCAGTTACTCGAGTGTTCCTGGGGGGCCGGACACTGAAGCTTTCTTT.

The rearrangement uses TRBV27 and TRBJ2-1, with 10 bases lining up with TRBD2. Germline V lookup: CDR1 MNHEY, CDR2 SMNVEV (reference sequence). The CDR3 length is 14 residues. V shed 10 bases and J 3 bases; nucleotides not matched to a gene: 6. The CDR3 here is CATAGLASYNEQFF. CDR3 in DNA: TGTGCCACCGCGGGACTAGCGAGCTACAATGAGCAGTTCTTC.

A note on this clonotype: A much larger clone lies a single base off, so this may be a read error. The CDR3 region is CTSSHRAIAGFTDTQYF. The CDR3 nucleotides read TGTACCAGCAGCCACAGGGCTATCGCGGGATTCACAGATACGCAGTATTTT. The chain uses TRBV12-3 or TRBV12-4 and TRBJ2-3; D may correspond to TRBD1 or TRBD2 (6 bases each). There are 17 residues in the CDR3.

This clonotype appeared a few times. V and J are TRBV12-3 or TRBV12-4 and TRBJ1-5; possible D gene TRBD1, 5 bases. The CDR3 covers 15 residues. V lost 0 bases to trimming and J lost 5 bases, with 11 bases between them. CDR3 protein: CASSLAWQGYQPQHF. Here the CDR3 DNA reads TGTGCCAGCAGTTTAGCGTGGCAGGGCTATCAGCCCCAGCATTTT.

This clonotype was seen ten or more times. The chain joins TRBV4-2 to TRBJ2-2; D not certain. Germline CDR1 reads LGHNA; CDR2 reads YNFKEQ. V lost 0 bases and J lost 7, with 12 bases in between. This CDR3 spans 15 amino acids. The CDR3 protein is CASSQDTVIGGELFF. CDR3 DNA sequence: TGTGCCAGCAGCCAAGACACAGTTATTGGCGGGGAGCTGTTTTTT.

This clonotype was seen many times. The chain combines TRBV7-9 with TRBJ2-7; 11 bases fit TRBD2. The ends lost 7 bases at V and 0 bases at J; junction bases unmatched: 5. The CDR3 covers 15 residues. Germline values: CDR1 SEHNR, CDR2 FQNEAQ (reference sequence). The CDR3, as DNA: TGTGCCAGCACCTTGACTAGCGGGGTCTCCTACGAGCAGTACTTC. The encoded protein is CASTLTSGVSYEQYF.

This clonotype was detected only a few times. The chain joins TRBV4-3 to TRBJ2-1, with a possible D match to TRBD2 (6 bases). Looked up from germline, CDR1 is LGHNA and CDR2 is YSLEER. V was cut by 4 bases and J by 4 bases, with 17 bases left in between. CDR3 length: 16 residues. The CDR3 loop reads CASSLGRGSGYNEQFF. In DNA form, the CDR3 reads TGCGCCAGCAGCCTCGGCCGGGGTAGCGGATACAATGAGCAGTTCTTC.

V is TRBV6-1 and J is TRBJ1-4; a weak D match, TRBD1 (5 bases). Germline-derived CDR1 and CDR2 are MNHNS and SASEGT. V was pared by 5 bases and J by 7 bases, with 17 bases between. The CDR3 has 15 amino acids. In DNA form, the CDR3 reads TGTGCCAGCAGTCGACCGACAGTTGATGCTGAAAAACTGTTTTTT. Its translation: CASSRPTVDAEKLFF.

This clonotype turned up a few times. The chain couples TRBV7-6 to TRBJ2-1; tentative D call: TRBD1 (6 bases). The CDR3 spans 16 residues. The V gene lost 5 bases and the J gene lost 0 bases, with 14 bases spanning the gap. CDR1 SGHVS and CDR2 FNYEAQ come from the germline V gene. The CDR3 here is CASSLRRGSSYNEQFF. The CDR3 DNA is TGTGCCAGCAGCCTCCGCAGGGGCAGCTCCTACAATGAGCAGTTCTTC. The full variable domain, rest sourced from reference TRBV7-6 and TRBJ2-1, is GAGVSQSPRYKVTKRGQDVALRCDPISGHVSLYWYRQALGQGPEFLTYFNYEAQQDKSGLPNDRFSAERPEGSISTLTIQRTEQRDSAMYRCASSLRRGSSYNEQFFGPGTRLTVL.

This clonotype was observed a handful of times. The genes are TRBV20-1 and TRBJ2-1; D is perhaps TRBD1 (7 bases). The CDR3 consists of 15 residues. With 5 bases removed from V and 7 bases from J, the gap between germline ends came to 21 bases. The germline V gene encodes CDR1 DFQATT and CDR2 SNEGSKA (reference sequence). The CDR3 loop reads CSAAKGGAGRNEQFF. The CDR3, as DNA: TGCAGTGCTGCTAAAGGGGGCGCAGGGAGGAATGAGCAGTTCTTC.

This clonotype was seen more than once but under ten times. J is TRBJ2-2 and V is TRBV27; 7 positions match TRBD2. Trimming at V came to 6 bases and at J to 7 bases, leaving 5 bases not matched to a gene. CDR1 is MNHEY and CDR2 is SMNVEV in the germline V gene (reference sequence). This CDR3 comprises 13 residues. The DNA of the CDR3 is TGTGCCAGCAGGTTGGGAGGGGTCGGGGAGCTGTTTTTT. This sequence encodes CASRLGGVGELFF.

The sample holds many counts of this clonotype. The rearrangement joins TRBV6-1 to TRBJ2-7; maybe TRBD2 (5 bases). Between the trimmed V and J ends, which lost 7 bases and 2 bases, there was a span of 15 bases. CDR3 length equals 14 residues. Germline-derived CDR1 and CDR2 are MNHNS and SASEGT. This CDR3 is CASTRSDGAYEQYF. CDR3 sequence (DNA): TGTGCCAGCACCCGGAGCGACGGGGCCTACGAGCAGTACTTC.

V gene TRBV12-3 or TRBV12-4 combines with J gene TRBJ2-7, with D hard to call. This CDR3 is built from 14 residues. V lost 5 bases and J 6 bases, leaving 17 bases between the germline ends. CDR3 in DNA: TGTGCCAGCAGTCCGAAGCGAGATGCCTCCGAGCAGTACTTC. This gives the protein CASSPKRDASEQYF.

In this sample, this clonotype turned up a few times. J is TRBJ1-1 and V is TRBV10-3, with 8 bases lining up with TRBD1. The J segment lost 7 bases and the V segment lost 8 bases, leaving 12 bases of the junction unmatched. Per germline, CDR1 ENHRY and CDR2 SYGVKD. This CDR3 is 14 amino acids long. The chain's CDR3 is CAIGQGAIWDEAFF. In nucleotides, the CDR3 is TGTGCCATCGGGCAGGGGGCGATCTGGGATGAAGCTTTCTTT.

This rearrangement joins TRBV7-6 to TRBJ2-1, with 14 bases matching TRBD2. Germline V gives CDR1 SGHVS, CDR2 FNYEAQ. The J segment lost 4 bases and the V segment lost 5 bases, leaving 7 bases of the junction unmatched. There are 17 residues in the CDR3. CDR3 in DNA: TGTGCCAGCAGCCCCGGGACTAGCGGGAGTGGGTACAATGAGCAGTTCTTC. This codes for CASSPGTSGSGYNEQFF.

This clonotype showed up many times. This chain joins TRBV20-1 and TRBJ1-5, with 8 bases fitting TRBD1. With 0 bases clipped from V and 0 bases from J, the junction kept 7 bases outside the gene matches. Germline CDR1 and CDR2: DFQATT and SNEGSKA (reference sequence). The CDR3 is made up of 17 amino acids. DNA for the CDR3: TGCAGTGCTAGAGATAGGGCAGGGGGCAATAGCAATCAGCCCCAGCATTTT. Protein product: CSARDRAGGNSNQPQHF.

This clonotype was seen only a few times. V usage is TRBV7-2 and J usage is TRBJ2-3, with unresolved D. V was trimmed by 5 bases and J by 0 bases, leaving 12 bases between them. CDR1 is SGHTA and CDR2 is FQGNSA in the germline V gene. This CDR3 region has 15 residues. CDR3 residues: CASSESLTSTDTQYF. The CDR3 DNA sequence: TGTGCCAGCAGCGAGAGTCTGACGAGCACAGATACGCAGTATTTT.

The chain recombines TRBV24-1 with TRBJ2-1; D may match TRBD1 or TRBD2 (6 bases each). CDR3 size: 16 residues. Trimming shortened V by 3 bases and J by 7 bases, and 18 bases separated the two germline ends. Germline CDR1 and CDR2: KGHDR and SFDVKD. The CDR3 sequence: CATSDPQLPGANEQFF. The CDR3 region has the DNA TGTGCCACCAGTGATCCCCAGCTTCCGGGGGCTAATGAGCAGTTCTTC.